This TCR beta chain is drawn from a study of patients and donors after allogeneic stem cell transplantation. Via MiXCR, TCRdb re-called the RT-PCR reads, giving one row per CDR3 protein. The data show around 9,000 distinct CDR3 sequences, with roughly 4% seen just once and 20% held by the top ten. This clonotype was detected ten times or more. V shed 4 bases and J shed 1 base, with 13 bases lying between them. This CDR3 has 16 amino acids. Germline V lookup: CDR1 SEHNR, CDR2 FQNEAQ (reference sequence). This chain uses TRBV7-9 with TRBJ2-2; the D gene is possibly TRBD1 (6 bases). The source material was blood, either unsorted or a sorted T cell fraction (not recorded which). The TCR comes from a human donor who was either an allogeneic HSCT recipient or a stem cell or donor lymphocyte infusion donor (not recorded which). It is not recorded whose cells these are; they may come from a transplant donor. The CDR3 protein is CASSSSGAGNTGELFF. The CDR3 coding sequence is TGTGCCAGCAGCTCATCAGGGGCGGGGAACACCGGGGAGCTGTTTTTT.